Listed below are T cell receptor beta chains from one sample, sequenced in a study of blood T cell repertoires in COVID-19. The method was immunoSEQ multiplex PCR; TCRdb's version includes in-frame clones alone and lacks a portion of them. The sample carries over 300,000 clones, around 89% recorded once. The sequenced sample consisted of peripheral blood. These receptors were collected from a man aged 18-30 years with active or convalescent COVID-19. CDR3s include the opening cysteine and the closing phenylalanine or tryptophan. A D gene is named only where the DNA matches it firmly. A row's size may be missing; if present it is once, few, many or a size class.

>TRBV7-6|TRBJ2-1|TRBD2|-
CASTLRQRGWTAGGLDEQFF
TGTGCCAGCACCCTTCGACAACGGGGGTGGACCGCGGGGGGGCTGGATGAGCAGTTCTTC
>TRBV21-1|TRBJ1-1|-|-
CASSPPSKGANTEAFF
TGTGCCAGCAGCCCCCCTTCCAAGGGGGCGAACACTGAAGCTTTCTTT
>TRBV6-5|TRBJ2-5|TRBD2|-
CASSYLSGGPETQYF
TGTGCCAGCAGTTACCTTAGCGGGGGGCCGGAGACCCAGTACTTC
>TRBV19|TRBJ2-7|-|-
CASSGGGASYEQYF
TGTGCCAGTAGTGGCGGGGGCGCTTCCTACGAGCAGTACTTC
>TRBV6-5|TRBJ1-5|-|-
CASSYRSGGPQHF
TGTGCCAGCAGCTATAGGTCCGGGGGGCCCCAGCATTTT
>TRBV7-2|TRBJ2-7|-|-
CASSLASGYSYEQYF
TGTGCCAGCAGCTTAGCCAGCGGGTACTCCTACGAGCAGTACTTC
>TRBV5-1|TRBJ1-1|-|once
CASSLSGSNTEAFF
TGCGCCAGCAGCTTGAGCGGGTCGAACACTGAAGCTTTCTTT
>TRBV5-8|TRBJ2-5|-|-
CASSPHGREKETQYF
TGTGCCAGCAGCCCCCACGGAAGGGAGAAAGAGACCCAGTACTTC
>TRBV7-9|TRBJ1-2|TRBD1|-
CASSPRNQGAYGYTF
TGTGCCAGCAGCCCAAGAAACCAGGGGGCCTATGGCTACACCTTC
>TRBV9|TRBJ2-1|-|-
CASSVGPGTNNEQFF
TGTGCCAGCAGCGTAGGGCCAGGGACAAACAATGAGCAGTTCTTC
>TRBV27|TRBJ1-6|TRBD1|-
CATRATGGSPLHF
TGTGCCACCAGGGCGACAGGGGGATCACCCCTCCACTTT
>TRBV20-1|TRBJ1-1|TRBD1|-
CSASEEGGTGMFGTEAFF
TGCAGTGCTAGTGAGGAGGGCGGGACAGGGATGTTTGGCACTGAAGCTTTCTTT
>TRBV15|TRBJ2-6|TRBD1|-
CATSGGQGSSGANVLTF
TGTGCCACCAGCGGGGGACAGGGAAGTTCTGGGGCCAACGTGCTGACTTTC
>TRBV28|TRBJ1-2|TRBD1|-
CASSLLQGARYYGYTF
TGTGCCAGCAGCCTCCTCCAGGGGGCAAGGTACTATGGCTACACCTTC
>TRBV6-2/TRBV6-3|TRBJ1-5|-|once
CASSYLGVDQPQHF
TGTGCCAGCAGTTACCTAGGGGTCGATCAGCCCCAGCATTTT
>TRBV6-5|TRBJ1-1|-|-
CASMRENTEAFF
TGTGCCAGCATGAGGGAGAACACTGAAGCTTTCTTT
>TRBV29-1|TRBJ2-2|TRBD2|-
CSVDLGRARGTGELFF
TGCAGCGTTGACCTCGGGAGGGCCCGTGGCACCGGGGAGCTGTTTTTT
>TRBV11-2|TRBJ2-7|TRBD2|-
CASSLELAGGYEQYF
TGTGCCAGCAGCTTGGAACTAGCGGGAGGGTACGAGCAGTACTTC
>TRBV5-1|TRBJ1-1|-|once
CASRPDSSMNTEAFF
TGCGCCAGCAGACCGGACAGCTCCATGAACACTGAAGCTTTCTTT
>TRBV15|TRBJ1-6|-|-
CATRRAARGRNSPLHF
TGTGCCACCAGAAGAGCGGCCAGGGGTCGTAATTCACCCCTCCACTTT
>TRBV7-9|TRBJ1-6|-|-
CASSLVQGRNSPLHF
TGTGCCAGCAGCTTAGTGCAGGGCCGAAATTCACCCCTCCACTTT
>TRBV5-1|TRBJ2-1|-|-
CASSLDGRGGDEQFF
TGCGCCAGCAGCTTGGATGGGCGGGGTGGGGATGAGCAGTTCTTC
>TRBV6-2/TRBV6-3|TRBJ2-5|-|-
CASSTRAGAWETQYF
TGTGCCAGCAGTACCCGCGCAGGGGCGTGGGAGACCCAGTACTTC
>TRBV18|TRBJ2-6|TRBD1|-
CASSRQGPHYSGANVLTF
TGTGCCAGCTCACGACAGGGTCCTCACTACTCTGGGGCCAACGTGCTGACTTTC
>TRBV11-2|TRBJ2-7|TRBD2|-
CASSVYTSGAYYEQYF
TGTGCCAGCAGCGTATACACTAGCGGGGCTTACTACGAGCAGTACTTC
>TRBV9|TRBJ2-7|TRBD1|-
CASSGGTGGYEQYF
TGTGCCAGCAGCGGAGGGACAGGGGGTTACGAGCAGTACTTC
>TRBV4-3|TRBJ1-2|-|-
CASSQVPPGDGGYTF
TGCGCCAGCAGCCAAGTTCCTCCAGGGGACGGCGGCTACACCTTC
>TRBV5-1|TRBJ1-4|-|few
CASSLQGGSEKLFF
TGCGCCAGCAGCTTACAGGGTGGCAGTGAAAAACTGTTTTTT
>TRBV9|TRBJ2-5|-|-
CASNSVGETQYF
TGTGCCAGCAATTCCGTGGGCGAGACCCAGTACTTC
>TRBV2|TRBJ2-4|TRBD1|-
CASSSDRGLAKNIQYF
TGTGCCAGCAGTTCTGACAGGGGACTAGCCAAAAACATTCAGTACTTC
>TRBV19|TRBJ2-6|TRBD1|-
CASSPIRQGTYSGANVLTF
TGTGCCAGTAGTCCAATCCGACAGGGGACTTATTCTGGGGCCAACGTCCTGACTTTC
>TRBV6-5|TRBJ2-1|TRBD2|-
CASSYGGSTYNEQFF
TGTGCCAGCAGTTACGGCGGGAGCACCTACAATGAGCAGTTCTTC
>TRBV12-3/TRBV12-4|TRBJ1-1|-|-
CASSLRGGTEAFF
TGTGCCAGCAGTTTAAGGGGAGGCACTGAAGCTTTCTTT
>TRBV7-9|TRBJ2-2|-|once
CASSPPGTNTGELFF
TGTGCCAGCAGCCCACCGGGGACGAACACCGGGGAGCTGTTTTTT
>TRBV6-6|TRBJ2-5|-|-
CASSYDRRREETQYF
TGTGCCAGCAGTTACGACCGGAGGAGGGAAGAGACCCAGTACTTC
>TRBV19|TRBJ2-3|-|-
CASSWGRAFSTDTQYF
TGTGCCAGTAGTTGGGGGCGCGCCTTTAGCACAGATACGCAGTATTTT
>TRBV29-1|TRBJ2-3|TRBD2|-
CSVVSGGRADTQYF
TGCAGCGTTGTTAGCGGGGGGCGCGCAGATACGCAGTATTTT
>TRBV18|TRBJ2-1|-|-
CASSPPGGGRYNEQFF
TGTGCCAGCTCACCACCGGGCGGGGGCCGTTACAATGAGCAGTTCTTC
>TRBV7-3|TRBJ2-1|TRBD2|-
CASSLRTSGGPSLFSFSSYNEQFF
TGTGCCAGCAGCTTAAGGACTAGCGGGGGACCCTCATTGTTTTCGTTCTCATCCTACAATGAGCAGTTCTTC
>TRBV13|TRBJ1-1|TRBD1|-
CASSGDRGTEAFF
TGTGCCAGCAGCGGGGACAGAGGGACTGAAGCTTTCTTT
>TRBV6-1|TRBJ1-5|TRBD1|few
CASSERPGQVNQPQHF
TGTGCCAGCAGTGAAAGACCAGGACAGGTCAATCAGCCCCAGCATTTT
>TRBV12-5|TRBJ2-1|-|-
CASGSGYNEQFF
TGTGCTAGTGGAAGCGGTTACAATGAGCAGTTCTTC
>TRBV7-8|TRBJ1-3|-|-
CASSFGLGVSKNTIYF
TGTGCCAGCAGCTTTGGGCTCGGGGTTTCGAAAAACACCATATATTTT